This TCR beta chain originates from a study of radiotherapy plus CTLA-4 blockade in lung cancer. Broader study findings: TCR clones originating in tumors grew in number in blood after radiotherapy plus ipilimumab.

About this clone: Its antigen is still unknown.

Clones were sequenced by immunoSEQ multiplex PCR, and TCRdb holds only the in-frame ones, with some missing. Of around 90,000 clones in the sample, around four fifths were seen once. The CDR3 totals 17 residues. V was pared by 4 bases and J by 2 bases, with 9 bases of the junction left unmatched. Looked up from germline, CDR1 is SGHTS and CDR2 is YDEGEE. The sequences come from peripheral blood, collected from a patient treated with radiotherapy plus ipilimumab. This TCR derives from a human donor with non-small cell lung cancer who had stable disease on radiotherapy plus ipilimumab. This chain links TRBV5-8 with TRBJ2-3, with 11 bases matching TRBD2. The CDR3 region has the DNA TGTGCCAGCAGCCCCCCCTATAGCGGGAGGGCCACAGATACGCAGTATTTT. This sequence encodes CASSPPYSGRATDTQYF.